A single sample gave rise to the 15 T cell receptor beta chains below, sequenced in a study of cytomegalovirus exposure and HLA in healthy donors. Clones were sequenced by immunoSEQ multiplex PCR, and TCRdb holds only the in-frame ones, with some missing. The table includes about 170,000 clones, about 95% detected once. Sequenced: PBMCs. The origin of the receptors is a woman between 18 and 29 years old in good health and CMV-seronegative.

V and J are TRBV5-6 and TRBJ2-7, with 8 nucleotides matching TRBD2. The junction had 9 bases not matched to a gene; V was cut back by 0 bases and J by 7 bases. This CDR3 is built from 15 residues. The germline CDR1 and CDR2 sequences are SGHDT and YYEEEE. CDR3 DNA sequence: TGTGCCAGCAGCTTGGGCCCCGGGGGGGCAAATGAGCAGTACTTC. Translated, it gives CASSLGPGGANEQYF.

The chain recombines TRBV5-8 with TRBJ2-2; TRBD2 matches 7 bases. The V and J ends lost 0 bases and 6 bases, in that order; junction bases with no gene match: 2. This CDR3 is built from 14 residues. CDR1 is SGHTS, CDR2 YDEGEE, per germline. CDR3 nucleotide sequence: TGTGCCAGCAGCTTGGAAGGGAGGGCCGGGGAGCTGTTTTTT. It specifies CASSLEGRAGELFF.

The V gene is TRBV19, the J gene TRBJ1-5, with D possibly being TRBD1 (5 bases). Germline V gene data show CDR1 as LNHDA and CDR2 as SQIVND (reference sequence). The CDR3 runs 15 residues. V was trimmed by 6 bases and J by 2 bases, leaving 14 bases between them. This CDR3 reads CASREGAQGNQPQHF. The CDR3 region has the DNA TGTGCCAGTAGGGAAGGGGCGCAGGGCAATCAGCCCCAGCATTTT. Using reference TRBV19 and TRBJ1-5 for the parts outside the CDR3, the full variable domain is DGGITQSPKYLFRKEGQNVTLSCEQNLNHDAMYWYRQDPGQGLRLIYYSQIVNDFQKGDIAEGYSVSREKKESFPLTVTSAQKNPTAFYLCASREGAQGNQPQHFGDGTRLSIL.

This chain joins TRBV10-3 and TRBJ2-1, with 8 nucleotides matching TRBD1. This CDR3 has 14 residues. Germline assignment: CDR1 ENHRY and CDR2 SYGVKD. Trimming removed 10 bases from V and 0 bases from J; junction bases left unmatched: 5. The CDR3 protein is CATGDRLSYNEQFF. For the CDR3, the DNA is TGTGCCACCGGGGACAGGCTCTCCTACAATGAGCAGTTCTTC.

The rearrangement links TRBV7-9 to TRBJ1-6, with 11 bases identical to TRBD1. There are 17 residues in the CDR3. Germline V gene sequence: CDR1 SEHNR, CDR2 FQNEAQ (reference sequence). V shed 5 bases and J 9 bases; nucleotides not matched to a gene: 12. The CDR3 here is CASSRRDPGQGGSPLHF. Written as DNA, the CDR3 is TGTGCCAGCAGCCGTAGAGATCCGGGACAGGGGGGTTCACCCCTCCACTTT.

The V and J genes are TRBV10-2 and TRBJ2-1; no definite D call. Trimming took off 2 bases at V and 13 bases at J, with 15 bases between the two ends. This CDR3 spans 13 amino acids. CDR1 and CDR2 (germline): WSHSY, SAAADI. The CDR3 here is CASSEPPLGNQFF. In DNA, the CDR3 is TGCGCCAGCAGTGAGCCACCCCTAGGTAACCAGTTCTTC.

This clone was observed a single time. The same CDR3 arises from other DNA sequences in this sample as well. The rearrangement joins TRBV6-6 to TRBJ1-1; D is ambiguous. There are 14 residues in the CDR3. V lost 3 bases to trimming and J lost 0 bases, with 8 bases between them. Germline V gene data show CDR1 as MNHNY and CDR2 as SVGAGI (reference sequence). The DNA for the CDR3 is TGTGCCAGCAGTTATGGTCAGTTGAACACTGAAGCTTTCTTT. It codes for CASSYGQLNTEAFF.

This chain connects TRBV5-4 to TRBJ2-7; possibly TRBD2 for D (6 bases). V lost 1 base and J lost 4, with 15 bases in between. The CDR3 is 15 residues long. Germline V gene sequence: CDR1 SGHNT, CDR2 YYREEE (reference sequence). CDR3 nucleotide sequence: TGTGCCAGCAGCTTGCGGCGGGGCGAGCTGTACGAGCAGTACTTC. It specifies CASSLRRGELYEQYF.

The chain has TRBV6-5 and TRBJ2-5; D may be TRBD2 (5 bases). Germline CDR1 and CDR2: MNHEY and SVGAGI. Trimming took 7 bases from V and 7 from J, leaving 13 bases between them. The CDR3 runs 12 residues. CDR3 protein: CASTGPSGTQYF. The DNA for the CDR3 is TGTGCCAGCACTGGCCCGAGCGGGACCCAGTACTTC.

This chain uses TRBV7-2 with TRBJ2-2; possibly TRBD2 for D (6 bases). Trimming took off 1 base at V and 5 bases at J, with 8 bases between the two ends. Germline V CDR1 and CDR2: SGHTA, FQGNSA. CDR3 length: 14 amino acids. The CDR3 nucleotides are TGTGCCAGCAGCTTAGGGAGGGAGACCGGGGAGCTGTTTTTT. Protein: CASSLGRETGELFF.

This clone was detected once. The chain uses TRBV4-3 and TRBJ1-1; D possibly corresponds to TRBD1 (5 bases). V was clipped by 1 base and J by 2 bases, with 11 bases between them. Germline CDR1 and CDR2: LGHNA and YSLEER. The CDR3 is 15 amino acids. CDR3 sequence (DNA): TGCGCCAGCAGCCAAGGAAGTACAGGAAACACTGAAGCTTTCTTT. Translating gives CASSQGSTGNTEAFF.

The CDR3 DNA is TGCGCCAGCAGCTTGACAGGGCGGACTGAAGCTTTCTTT. This translates into CASSLTGRTEAFF. V and J are TRBV5-1 and TRBJ1-1; D possibly corresponds to TRBD1 (6 bases). The CDR3 is 13 residues long. V was trimmed by 1 base and J by 5 bases, leaving 9 bases between them. Germline assignment: CDR1 SGHRS and CDR2 YFSETQ.

The V gene is TRBV7-9, the J gene TRBJ2-3; D may be TRBD2 (6 bases). CDR1 is SEHNR and CDR2 is FQNEAQ in the germline V gene (reference sequence). Trimming pared 3 bases from V and 4 bases from J, leaving 14 bases between. There are 15 residues in the CDR3. This chain's CDR3 is CASSFQTAGSDTQYF. The CDR3 region has the DNA TGTGCCAGCAGCTTTCAGACCGCGGGGTCAGATACGCAGTATTTT.

The chain uses TRBV4-3 and TRBJ2-5; 7 nucleotides align to TRBD2. Germline-derived CDR1 and CDR2 are LGHNA and YSLEER. V was clipped by 4 bases and J by 3 bases; unmatched bases: 8. The CDR3 length is 15 residues. Here the CDR3 reads CASSLVGSGEETQYF. CDR3 nucleotides: TGCGCCAGCAGCCTCGTCGGCAGCGGGGAAGAGACCCAGTACTTC.

This clone occurred a few times. The chain joins TRBV5-1 to TRBJ1-5, with 8 bases aligning to TRBD1. The CDR3 extends over 15 amino acids. CDR1 is SGHRS, CDR2 YFSETQ, per germline. The junction had 0 bases not matched to a gene; V was cut back by 0 bases and J by 1 base. CDR3 nucleotides: TGCGCCAGCAGCTTGGGGACAGGGAGCAATCAGCCCCAGCATTTT. Residues: CASSLGTGSNQPQHF.